Each of the 23 T cell receptor beta chains below was sequenced from the same sample in a study of Ad26.COV2.S vaccination and SARS-CoV-2 variants. Stated treatment: roughly 19 received Ad26.COV2.S at low or high dose, single or two shots; a few received placebo; per-sample allocation not given. Material that was analyzed had been drawn on day 63 after the first vaccine or placebo injection. Profiled with immunoSEQ multiplex PCR; TCRdb holds only in-frame clones, not every one. In the table there are a few hundred thousand clones, 92% of which are singletons. The sample was peripheral blood, taken in a trial of Ad26.COV2.S vaccine versus placebo. These receptors all stem from a person between 18 and 59 years old who received the Ad26.COV2.S COVID-19 vaccine or a placebo.

The chain is built from TRBV7-9 and TRBJ1-1, with TRBD1 matching over 7 bases. Per germline, CDR1 SEHNR and CDR2 FQNEAQ (reference sequence). CDR3 length: 12 residues. Trimming cost V 1 base and J 9 bases; bases outside gene matches: 2. The CDR3, as DNA: TGTGCCAGCAGCTTAGGACAGGGACAAGCTTTCTTT. As protein: CASSLGQGQAFF.

This chain links TRBV11-2 with TRBJ2-3; D is perhaps TRBD1 or TRBD2 (7 bases each). V was clipped by 7 bases and J by 0 bases, with 14 bases between them. The length of the CDR3 is 15 residues. Germline CDR1 is SGHAT and CDR2 is FQNNGV. DNA for the CDR3: TGTGCCAGCATCAGGGGGGGACTTAGCACAGATACGCAGTATTTT. Its translation: CASIRGGLSTDTQYF.

The chain couples TRBV10-3 to TRBJ1-2, with D maybe TRBD1 (5 bases). This CDR3 region has 14 residues. V lost 2 bases to trimming and J lost 2 bases, with 9 bases between them. CDR1 is ENHRY, CDR2 SYGVKD, per germline. The DNA for the CDR3 is TGTGCCATCAGTGAGGAGGGACGGAACTATGGCTACACCTTC. It translates to CAISEEGRNYGYTF.

This chain joins TRBV11-2 and TRBJ1-6, with D unclear. Germline CDR1 is SGHAT and CDR2 is FQNNGV. V dropped 5 bases and J dropped 13 bases, with 21 bases sitting between them. This CDR3 is 15 amino acids long. The DNA for the CDR3 is TGTGCCAGCAGCATTGGGGTCCTCGAGCAAATCCCCCTCCACTTT. It encodes CASSIGVLEQIPLHF.

This CDR3 reads CASSYRWDSPLHF. The CDR3 nucleotides read TGTGCCAGCAGTTACAGGTGGGATTCACCCCTCCACTTT. The rearrangement uses TRBV6-5 and TRBJ1-6; no definite D call. The CDR3 spans 13 residues. Germline V gene sequence: CDR1 MNHEY, CDR2 SVGAGI. Trimming removed 2 bases from V and 8 bases from J, with 7 bases in between.

The V gene is TRBV7-9, the J gene TRBJ2-1; 8 bases line up with TRBD2. CDR3 length: 18 residues. Germline CDR1 is SEHNR and CDR2 is FQNEAQ (reference sequence). V was pared by 5 bases and J by 0 bases, with 12 bases of the junction left unmatched. This CDR3 is CASSQTGSGASSYNEQFF. The CDR3 DNA sequence: TGTGCCAGCAGCCAAACCGGTAGCGGGGCCAGCTCCTACAATGAGCAGTTCTTC.

The chain uses TRBV4-3 and TRBJ2-1; no clear D gene. V was trimmed by 4 bases and J by 5 bases, leaving 15 bases between them. The CDR3 is 15 amino acids. CDR1 and CDR2 from the germline V gene are LGHNA and YSLEER. CDR3 bases: TGCGCCAGCAGCCGTCGCTTGACCCTTGACAATGAGCAGTTCTTC. Its protein is CASSRRLTLDNEQFF.

With respect to this clone: The same CDR3 also results from other DNA sequences found in this sample. This CDR3 reads CASSLASRDTQYF. CDR3 in DNA: TGCGCCAGCAGCTTGGCCTCACGAGATACGCAGTATTTT. The chain recombines TRBV5-1 with TRBJ2-3; D remains ambiguous. CDR1 and CDR2 (germline): SGHRS, YFSETQ. V was shortened by 0 bases and J by 5 bases, with 7 bases between the two germline ends. The CDR3 is 13 amino acids.

This sequence joins TRBV15 and TRBJ1-1; no clear D gene. Looked up from germline, CDR1 is LNHNV and CDR2 is YYDKDF (reference sequence). The CDR3 extends over 15 amino acids. Trimming left V 0 bases short and J 0 bases short, with 8 bases between. The CDR3 DNA follows: TGTGCCACCAGCAGAGATGGTGGATTGAACACTGAAGCTTTCTTT. Protein sequence: CATSRDGGLNTEAFF.

This rearrangement joins TRBV19 to TRBJ1-4, with 7 bases lining up with TRBD1. This CDR3 has 15 residues. The V gene end was trimmed by 4 bases and the J gene end by 0 bases; junction bases not matched to a gene: 2. The germline CDR1 and CDR2 sequences are LNHDA and SQIVND (reference sequence). The CDR3 sequence is CASSTGTATNEKLFF. In DNA, the CDR3 is TGTGCCAGTAGTACCGGGACAGCAACTAATGAAAAACTGTTTTTT.

The rearrangement joins TRBV30 to TRBJ1-5; possibly TRBD1 for D (6 bases). This CDR3 has 15 amino acids. V gave up 0 bases and J gave up 4 bases, with 13 bases separating them. Per the germline V gene, CDR1 is GTSNPN and CDR2 is SVGIG (reference sequence). This CDR3 reads CAWSVQGRGNQPQHF. The DNA for the CDR3 is TGTGCCTGGAGTGTACAGGGCAGGGGTAATCAGCCCCAGCATTTT. The full variable domain, completed using reference TRBV30 and TRBJ1-5, is SQTIHQWPATLVQPVGSPLSLECTVEGTSNPNLYWYRQAAGRGLQLLFYSVGIGQISSEVPQNLSASRPQDRQFILSSKKLLLSDSGFYLCAWSVQGRGNQPQHFGDGTRLSIL.

The CDR3 is CASSGLAGKYQETQYF. In DNA form, the CDR3 reads TGTGCCAGCAGCGGACTAGCGGGGAAATACCAAGAGACCCAGTACTTC. V is TRBV6-2 or TRBV6-3 and J is TRBJ2-5; 12 bases match TRBD2. V lost 6 bases, J lost 0 bases, and 5 bases stayed unmatched. The CDR3 has 16 residues. Germline V gene lookup returns CDR1 MNHEY and CDR2 SVGEGT.

CDR3 region: CASRRLSTEAFF. CDR3 coding DNA: TGTGCCAGCAGACGACTGAGCACTGAAGCTTTCTTT. This chain links TRBV2 with TRBJ1-1, with unresolved D. V was shortened by 6 bases and J by 4 bases, with 9 bases between the two germline ends. This CDR3 has 12 amino acids. CDR1 is SNHLY and CDR2 is FYNNEI in the germline V gene.

The chain combines TRBV5-5 with TRBJ2-3; D is unclear. Germline values: CDR1 SGHKS, CDR2 YYEKEE (reference sequence). V was trimmed by 4 bases and J by 2 bases, leaving 14 bases between them. This CDR3 spans 15 amino acids. CDR3 residues: CASSREIFPTDTQYF. The CDR3 bases are TGTGCCAGCAGCCGAGAGATCTTTCCCACAGATACGCAGTATTTT.

This clone was found once. V is TRBV7-9 and J is TRBJ1-2, with D perhaps TRBD1 (5 bases). Trimming stripped 5 bases from V and 1 base from J, with 14 bases between. The CDR3 sequence is 15 residues long. CDR1 and CDR2 (germline): SEHNR, FQNEAQ (reference sequence). The CDR3 DNA sequence: TGTGCCAGCAGCCCGCCCGAGAGGGGTAACTATGGCTACACCTTC. It encodes CASSPPERGNYGYTF.

The J gene is TRBJ1-2, the V gene TRBV28; possibly TRBD1 for D (6 bases). This CDR3 is 13 amino acids long. CDR1 is MDHEN, CDR2 SYDVKM, per germline. The V end was cut by 7 bases, the J end by 4 bases, with 13 bases between. The CDR3 is CASTLQGSYGYTF. The CDR3 nucleotides are TGTGCCAGCACCCTACAGGGAAGCTATGGCTACACCTTC.

The rearrangement joins TRBV27 to TRBJ2-7; 8 nucleotides align to TRBD1. J lost 2 bases, V lost 6 bases, and 3 bases had no gene match. The CDR3 loop spans 13 amino acids. Looked up from germline, CDR1 is MNHEY and CDR2 is SMNVEV (reference sequence). CDR3 loop: CASRGQAPYEQYF. In DNA, the CDR3 is TGTGCCAGCAGGGGACAGGCCCCCTACGAGCAGTACTTC.

This chain connects TRBV5-4 to TRBJ2-1, with 11 bases that match TRBD2. The CDR3 contains 17 residues. The trim removed 2 bases at V and 4 bases at J, leaving 8 bases unmatched. CDR1 and CDR2 from the germline V gene are SGHNT and YYREEE (reference sequence). The CDR3 spells CASSFGLAGGAYNEQFF. In DNA, the CDR3 is TGTGCCAGCAGCTTTGGCCTAGCGGGGGGTGCATACAATGAGCAGTTCTTC.

The chain links TRBV4-1 to TRBJ1-1; weak D call: TRBD1 (6 bases). Germline-derived CDR1 and CDR2 are MGHRA and YSYEKL. The CDR3 extends over 15 amino acids. V dropped 0 bases and J dropped 8 bases, with 16 bases sitting between them. CDR3 amino acids: CASSQDPGGKAEAFF. Here the CDR3 DNA reads TGCGCCAGCAGCCAAGATCCGGGGGGCAAGGCCGAAGCTTTCTTT.

The chain recombines TRBV6-2 or TRBV6-3 with TRBJ2-7; 7 nucleotides align to TRBD1. The CDR3 contains 14 residues. Trimming at V came to 6 bases and at J to 3 bases, leaving 8 bases not matched to a gene. Germline lookup yields CDR1 MNHEY and CDR2 SVGEGT. The CDR3: CASSPPQGVYEQYF. In nucleotides, the CDR3 is TGTGCCAGCAGCCCCCCCCAGGGGGTCTACGAGCAGTACTTC.

The CDR3 DNA follows: TGTGCCAGCAGCTTCATCCCGGAAGGGGTGAACACTGAAGCTTTCTTT. Its translation: CASSFIPEGVNTEAFF. This sequence joins TRBV5-4 and TRBJ1-1, with D possibly matching TRBD1 (5 bases). V lost 2 bases to trimming and J lost 0 bases, with 14 bases between them. Germline-derived CDR1 and CDR2 are SGHNT and YYREEE (reference sequence). The CDR3 extends over 16 amino acids. Full variable domain (remainder filled in from reference TRBV5-4 and TRBJ1-1): ETGVTQSPTHLIKTRGQQVTLRCSSQSGHNTVSWYQQALGQGPQFIFQYYREEENGRGNFPPRFSGLQFPNYSSELNVNALELDDSALYLCASSFIPEGVNTEAFFGQGTRLTVV.

This sequence joins TRBV7-2 and TRBJ2-3; possibly TRBD2 for D (6 bases). The CDR3 runs to 14 residues. Trimming shortened V by 1 base and J by 5 bases, and 10 bases separated the two germline ends. Germline V gene lookup returns CDR1 SGHTA and CDR2 FQGNSA. The CDR3, as DNA: TGTGCCAGCAGCTTAGGGCGGGGCCTAGATACGCAGTATTTT. Translating gives CASSLGRGLDTQYF.

The CDR3 protein is CASILTGENTGELFF. CDR3 nucleotides: TGTGCCAGCATTTTAACAGGGGAGAACACCGGGGAGCTGTTTTTT. The chain uses TRBV2 and TRBJ2-2; TRBD1 aligns across 7 bases. The CDR3 is made up of 15 amino acids. V was clipped by 7 bases and J by 1 base; unmatched bases: 6. Germline V lookup: CDR1 SNHLY, CDR2 FYNNEI.